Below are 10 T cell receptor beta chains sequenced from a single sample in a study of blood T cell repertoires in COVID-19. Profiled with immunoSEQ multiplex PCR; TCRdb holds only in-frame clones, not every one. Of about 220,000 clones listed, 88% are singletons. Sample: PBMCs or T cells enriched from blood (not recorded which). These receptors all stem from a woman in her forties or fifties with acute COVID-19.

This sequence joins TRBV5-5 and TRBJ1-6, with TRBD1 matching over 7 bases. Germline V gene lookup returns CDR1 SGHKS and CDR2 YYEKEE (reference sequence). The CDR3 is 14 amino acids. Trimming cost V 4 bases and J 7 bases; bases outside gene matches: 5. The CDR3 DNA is TGTGCCAGCAGCCTGACAGGGCCCAATTCACCCCTCCACTTT. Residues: CASSLTGPNSPLHF.

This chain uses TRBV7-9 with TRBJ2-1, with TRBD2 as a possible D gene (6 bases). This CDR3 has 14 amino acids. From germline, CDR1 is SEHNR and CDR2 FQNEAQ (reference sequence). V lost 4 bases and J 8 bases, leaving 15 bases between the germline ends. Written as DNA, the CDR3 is TGTGCCAGCAGCTGGCTAGCGACGGGCTATGAGCAGTTCTTC. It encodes CASSWLATGYEQFF.

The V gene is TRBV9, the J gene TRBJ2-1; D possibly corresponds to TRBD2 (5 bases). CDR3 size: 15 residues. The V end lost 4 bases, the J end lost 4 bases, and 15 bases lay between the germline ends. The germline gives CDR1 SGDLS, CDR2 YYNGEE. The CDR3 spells CASSRDFLGYNEQFF. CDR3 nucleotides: TGTGCCAGCAGCCGGGATTTTCTGGGGTACAATGAGCAGTTCTTC.

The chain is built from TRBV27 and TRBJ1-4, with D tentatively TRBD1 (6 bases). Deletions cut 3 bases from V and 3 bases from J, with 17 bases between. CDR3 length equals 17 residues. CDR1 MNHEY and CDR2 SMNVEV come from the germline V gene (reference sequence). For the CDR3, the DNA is TGTGCCAGCAGTTTTCGGCAGGGGCCCTTCTCTAATGAAAAACTGTTTTTT. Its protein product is CASSFRQGPFSNEKLFF.

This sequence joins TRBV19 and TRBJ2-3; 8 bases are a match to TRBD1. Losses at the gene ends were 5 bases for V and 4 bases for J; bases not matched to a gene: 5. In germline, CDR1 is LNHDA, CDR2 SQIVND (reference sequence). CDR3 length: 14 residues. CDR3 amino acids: CASSPRTGPDTQYF. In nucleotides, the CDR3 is TGTGCCAGTAGTCCCCGGACAGGGCCAGATACGCAGTATTTT.

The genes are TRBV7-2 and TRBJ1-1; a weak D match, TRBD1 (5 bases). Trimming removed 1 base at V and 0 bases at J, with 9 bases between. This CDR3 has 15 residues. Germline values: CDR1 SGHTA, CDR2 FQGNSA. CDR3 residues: CASSLVRQMNTEAFF. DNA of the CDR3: TGTGCCAGCAGCTTAGTACGACAGATGAACACTGAAGCTTTCTTT.

The CDR3 here is CATKGSRGDTIYF. The CDR3, as DNA: TGTGCCACCAAAGGGAGCCGGGGGGACACCATATATTTT. The rearrangement uses TRBV27 and TRBJ1-3; TRBD1 might be the D (5 bases). Germline V CDR1 and CDR2: MNHEY, SMNVEV (reference sequence). The CDR3 is made up of 13 amino acids. V was clipped by 10 bases and J by 8 bases, with 18 bases between them.

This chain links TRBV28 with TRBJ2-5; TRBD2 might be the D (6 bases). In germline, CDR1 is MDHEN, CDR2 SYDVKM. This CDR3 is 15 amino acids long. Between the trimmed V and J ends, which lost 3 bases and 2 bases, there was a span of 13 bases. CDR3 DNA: TGTGCCAGCAGTTTCGGGGGTGGGGAGCAAGAGACCCAGTACTTC. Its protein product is CASSFGGGEQETQYF.

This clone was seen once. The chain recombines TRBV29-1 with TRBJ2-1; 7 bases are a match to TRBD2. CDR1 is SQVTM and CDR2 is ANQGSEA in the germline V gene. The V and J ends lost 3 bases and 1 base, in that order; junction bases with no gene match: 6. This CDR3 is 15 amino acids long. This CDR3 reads CSVDLSGISYNEQFF. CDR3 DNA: TGCAGCGTTGACCTGAGCGGGATATCCTACAATGAGCAGTTCTTC.

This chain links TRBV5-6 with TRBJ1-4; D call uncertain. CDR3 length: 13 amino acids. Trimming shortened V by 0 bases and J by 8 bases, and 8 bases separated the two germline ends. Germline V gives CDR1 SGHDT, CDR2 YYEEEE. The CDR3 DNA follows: TGTGCCAGCAGCTTGGGGGTGAGGGAAAAACTGTTTTTT. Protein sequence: CASSLGVREKLFF.